The clone carrying this T cell receptor (beta chain) was seen more than once but under ten times. Described time point: newly diagnosed GD, antithyroid drugs for less than 3 months. RNA isolated from PBMCs was used to make the TCR library. This entry is derived from a study of regulatory T cells in long-lasting Graves disease. Arm-PCR of CDR3 regions and iRepertoire HTBI primers were the basis on which TCR beta libraries were built. Each CDR3 protein gets one entry after TCRdb re-called the multiplex PCR reads with MiXCR. Here the sample spans fewer than 550,000 distinct CDR3 sequences, 16% being singletons. These records were also assigned to another study, of T cells in Graves' hyperthyroidism and ophthalmopathy. That work states: The study left out patients who had uncontrolled infection, other autoimmune disease, pregnancy or lactation. Progression to ophthalmopathy was predicted a median of about 6.6 months early.

The sequencing used peripheral blood mononuclear cells (PBMCs), collected at new diagnosis, from a patient treated with antithyroid drugs. This clonotype originated in a woman in her late teens or twenties with Graves disease.

The CDR3 here is CSARDRSGSSYEQYF. The CDR3 region has the DNA TGCAGTGCTAGAGACCGTAGCGGGAGTTCCTACGAGCAGTACTTC. V is TRBV20-1 and J is TRBJ2-7, with 9 nucleotides matching TRBD2. The V gene end was trimmed by 0 bases and the J gene end by 1 base; junction bases not matched to a gene: 4. CDR1 is DFQATT and CDR2 is SNEGSKA in the germline V gene (reference sequence). The CDR3 contains 15 residues.